What follows are 5 T cell receptor beta chains derived from one specimen sequenced in a study of glioma-infiltrating T cells after dendritic cell vaccination. TCRdb's copy holds only in-frame clones and misses some; the assay was immunoSEQ multiplex PCR. The sample has some 70,000 clones, 82% seen once. The material was blood, obtained before dendritic cell vaccination. The receptors stem from a human donor with glioblastoma.

This clone was counted only a few times. CDR3 region: CASKRGIHGYTF. In DNA form, the CDR3 reads TGTGCCAGCAAGCGAGGGATACACGGCTACACCTTC. The chain has TRBV28 and TRBJ1-2, with no clear D. CDR1 is MDHEN, CDR2 SYDVKM, per germline. The CDR3 has 12 amino acids. V dropped 7 bases and J dropped 8 bases, with 14 bases sitting between them.

V is TRBV10-1 and J is TRBJ2-1, with TRBD2 identical over 8 bases. CDR1 and CDR2 from the germline V gene are WNHNN and SYGVQD (reference sequence). Germline trimming cut 3 bases from V and 15 bases from J; bases unmatched to any gene: 16. This CDR3 comprises 15 residues. This CDR3 is CASSESTSGPLTGFF. CDR3 sequence (DNA): TGCGCCAGCAGTGAATCCACTAGCGGCCCCCTTACAGGGTTCTTC.

This sequence joins TRBV9 and TRBJ1-2; 7 bases fit TRBD1. The V segment lost 4 bases and the J segment 5 bases; nucleotides outside the gene matches: 5. Germline CDR1 and CDR2: SGDLS and YYNGEE. This CDR3 comprises 13 residues. The CDR3 loop reads CASSQGVYYGYTF. The CDR3 DNA is TGTGCCAGCAGCCAGGGGGTATATTATGGCTACACCTTC.

The chain employs TRBV5-1 and TRBJ2-2, with 8 bases lining up with TRBD2. J was trimmed by 6 bases and V by 0 bases; bases with no gene match: 10. This CDR3 is 17 amino acids long. The germline V gene encodes CDR1 SGHRS and CDR2 YFSETQ. CDR3 in DNA: TGCGCCAGCAGCTTGGCGGGCGCGGGGGGTCTTTCCGGGGAGCTGTTTTTT. Its protein product is CASSLAGAGGLSGELFF.

This clone was detected only once. The V call is TRBV19, the J call TRBJ2-7, with D possibly TRBD2 on 5 matching bases. CDR1 and CDR2 (germline): LNHDA, SQIVND (reference sequence). This CDR3 has 14 residues. Trimming took 10 bases from V and 6 from J, leaving 22 bases between them. The CDR3 DNA is TGTGCCACCAGACCCCAGACGGGGTATGGCGAGCAGTACTTC. Its translation is CATRPQTGYGEQYF.